This T cell receptor (beta chain) was identified in a study of blood T cell repertoires in COVID-19. Looking at the study overall: COVID-19 samples, acute and convalescent, were from the United States, Italy and Spain.

This clone was seen a single time. Assay used: immunoSEQ multiplex PCR; TCRdb lists only in-frame clones, some missing. The sample carries approximately 140,000 clones, around nine tenths recorded once. Enrolled through a virtual design, the participants were between roughly 18 and 95 years of age and came from about two dozen US areas. This clonotype was sampled from a woman between 25 and 40 years old with acute COVID-19. The sample consisted of PBMCs or T cells enriched from blood (not recorded which).

The CDR3 nucleotides read TGTGCCAGCAGCCCGGGGGGGGGTGGCACAGATACGCAGTATTTT. Protein product: CASSPGGGGTDTQYF. The rearrangement links TRBV7-9 to TRBJ2-3; the match to TRBD2 covers 8 bases. CDR3 size: 15 residues. CDR1 and CDR2 from the germline V gene are SEHNR and FQNEAQ (reference sequence). After removal of 5 bases from V and 1 base from J, the junction contained 5 bases not matched to a gene.